These 20 T cell receptor beta chains share one sample of origin, sequenced in a study of Ad26.COV2.S vaccination and SARS-CoV-2 variants. Treatment reported: roughly 20 received Ad26.COV2.S at low or high dose, single or two shots; about 5 received placebo; per-sample allocation not given. Specimen acquisition occurred on day 63 following the initial vaccine or placebo injection. Method: immunoSEQ multiplex PCR; TCRdb's copy keeps in-frame clones and lacks some. The profile shows about 400,000 clones, 70% to 90% of them singletons. Sample: peripheral blood, taken in a trial of Ad26.COV2.S vaccine versus placebo. All receptors derive from a person aged 18-65 years who received the Ad26.COV2.S COVID-19 vaccine or a placebo.

This clone was counted a few times. This rearrangement joins TRBV11-3 to TRBJ1-6, with unresolved D. The germline V gene encodes CDR1 SGHNT and CDR2 YENEEA. Trimming cost V 4 bases and J 10 bases, with 11 bases left between them. The CDR3 runs to 13 residues. This CDR3 is CASSWSSGSPLHF. For the CDR3, the DNA is TGTGCCAGCAGCTGGAGTTCTGGGTCACCCCTCCACTTT.

V usage is TRBV5-8 and J usage is TRBJ1-5; a weak D match, TRBD1 (6 bases). This CDR3 contains 17 residues. The V and J ends lost 5 bases and 0 bases respectively, with 18 bases between them. Germline CDR1 is SGHTS and CDR2 is YDEGEE. The CDR3 sequence: CASSEGGSRNSNQPQHF. The CDR3 DNA sequence: TGTGCCAGCAGTGAGGGGGGGAGTCGGAATAGCAATCAGCCCCAGCATTTT.

The chain uses TRBV19 and TRBJ1-1; perhaps TRBD1 as D (5 bases). Germline V gene data show CDR1 as LNHDA and CDR2 as SQIVND (reference sequence). With 3 bases removed from V and 3 bases from J, the gap between germline ends came to 11 bases. The CDR3 spans 14 residues. The CDR3 here is CASSIGGKDTEAFF. The CDR3 DNA reads as TGTGCCAGTAGTATTGGGGGAAAGGACACTGAAGCTTTCTTT.

This chain links TRBV6-1 with TRBJ1-4; D gene ambiguous. The CDR3 is made up of 14 amino acids. Germline V gene data show CDR1 as MNHNS and CDR2 as SASEGT. The V gene lost 8 bases and the J gene lost 4 bases, with 14 bases spanning the gap. The CDR3 sequence: CASSPAGLNEKLFF. Here the CDR3 DNA reads TGTGCCAGCTCGCCGGCAGGCCTTAATGAAAAACTGTTTTTT.

The chain is built from TRBV5-1 and TRBJ2-7; 9 nucleotides match TRBD2. V lost 3 bases to trimming and J lost 5 bases; unmatched junction nucleotides: 12. The CDR3 is made up of 16 amino acids. Germline V gene lookup returns CDR1 SGHRS and CDR2 YFSETQ. CDR3 nucleotide sequence: TGCGCCAGCAGCTACGAGGCTAGCGGGAAAGGCAACGAGCAGTACTTC. Translation: CASSYEASGKGNEQYF. Filled out from reference TRBV5-1 and TRBJ2-7, the complete variable domain reads KAGVTQTPRYLIKTRGQQVTLSCSPISGHRSVSWYQQTPGQGLQFLFEYFSETQRNKGNFPGRFSGRQFSNSRSEMNVSTLELGDSALYLCASSYEASGKGNEQYFGPGTRLTVT.

V and J are TRBV10-2 and TRBJ1-2; 8 bases are a match to TRBD1. This CDR3 is 15 amino acids long. Germline CDR1 WSHSY, CDR2 SAAADI. J was trimmed by 7 bases and V by 3 bases; bases with no gene match: 10. The chain's CDR3 is CASSDGGQAVAGYTF. CDR3 coding DNA: TGCGCCAGCAGTGATGGGGGACAGGCCGTCGCTGGCTACACCTTC.

This rearrangement joins TRBV18 to TRBJ2-3; D is ambiguous. Trimming pared 0 bases from V and 2 bases from J, leaving 6 bases between. Per the germline V gene, CDR1 is KGHSH and CDR2 is LQKENI. The CDR3 contains 14 residues. The CDR3 reads CASSPPVNTDTQYF. The CDR3 DNA reads TGTGCCAGCTCACCACCGGTGAACACAGATACGCAGTATTTT.

The chain links TRBV30 to TRBJ2-7; 9 bases line up with TRBD2. The CDR3 consists of 14 residues. Germline CDR1 is GTSNPN and CDR2 is SVGIG (reference sequence). Losses at the gene ends were 4 bases for V and 6 bases for J; bases not matched to a gene: 10. The CDR3 loop reads CAWTSGEPYREQYF. The CDR3 DNA reads as TGTGCCTGGACTAGCGGGGAGCCCTACCGCGAGCAGTACTTC.

The CDR3 protein is CATRLAGPSSYNEQFF. The CDR3 DNA follows: TGTGCCACCAGATTAGCGGGACCTAGCTCCTACAATGAGCAGTTCTTC. The rearrangement links TRBV27 to TRBJ2-1; 8 bases are a match to TRBD2. The J segment lost 0 bases and the V segment lost 10 bases, leaving 11 bases of the junction unmatched. The germline V gene encodes CDR1 MNHEY and CDR2 SMNVEV (reference sequence). There are 16 residues in the CDR3.

The rearrangement uses TRBV5-6 and TRBJ2-3; 9 bases match TRBD2. From germline, CDR1 is SGHDT and CDR2 YYEEEE. V was pared by 3 bases and J by 4 bases, with 9 bases of the junction left unmatched. The CDR3 extends over 16 amino acids. The CDR3 loop is CASSWTLAGKSDTQYF. The CDR3 DNA sequence: TGTGCCAGCAGCTGGACCCTAGCGGGGAAGTCAGATACGCAGTATTTT.

The CDR3 DNA follows: TGCGCCAGCAGCTTGGCTGTCAGGGGGGACGAGCAGTACTTC. It codes for CASSLAVRGDEQYF. The chain is built from TRBV5-1 and TRBJ2-7; D possibly corresponds to TRBD1 (7 bases). This CDR3 contains 14 residues. V was clipped by 0 bases and J by 5 bases, with 12 bases between them. Germline lookup yields CDR1 SGHRS and CDR2 YFSETQ.

The sample holds one count of this clone. CDR3 in DNA: TGTGCCAGCAGAGCTACTAGCGGGAGTATTACCGGGGAGCTGTTTTTT. Encoded protein: CASRATSGSITGELFF. The gene calls are TRBV7-6 and TRBJ2-2, with 11 bases matching TRBD2. The CDR3 totals 16 residues. Trimming cost V 6 bases and J 5 bases; bases outside gene matches: 8. From germline, CDR1 is SGHVS and CDR2 FNYEAQ.

The rearrangement joins TRBV28 to TRBJ2-7, with TRBD2 as a possible D gene (6 bases). V lost 4 bases and J 2 bases, leaving 9 bases between the germline ends. The CDR3 sequence is 13 residues long. The germline V gene encodes CDR1 MDHEN and CDR2 SYDVKM. This CDR3 is CASSYGRAYEQYF. DNA for the CDR3: TGTGCCAGCAGTTACGGGAGAGCCTACGAGCAGTACTTC.

The chain employs TRBV4-2 and TRBJ2-7; possibly TRBD1 for D (5 bases). The CDR3 sequence is 15 residues long. V lost 0 bases to trimming and J lost 6 bases, with 15 bases between them. The germline V gene encodes CDR1 LGHNA and CDR2 YNFKEQ. The CDR3, as DNA: TGTGCCAGCAGCCAAGATTCGGCAGGGTGGGGCGAGCAGTACTTC. Translating gives CASSQDSAGWGEQYF.

This chain uses TRBV18 with TRBJ2-1; D gene uncertain. V was clipped by 4 bases and J by 4 bases, with 11 bases between them. This CDR3 contains 14 residues. CDR1 and CDR2 from the germline V gene are KGHSH and LQKENI. The CDR3 protein is CASSLTKPYNEQFF. The DNA of the CDR3 is TGTGCCAGCTCACTAACGAAACCTTACAATGAGCAGTTCTTC.

This sequence joins TRBV7-8 and TRBJ2-7; 10 bases line up with TRBD1. There are 14 residues in the CDR3. The germline gives CDR1 SGHVS, CDR2 FQNEAQ. V shed 5 bases and J 5 bases; nucleotides not matched to a gene: 6. CDR3 amino acids: CASSPRDRGHEQYF. CDR3 DNA: TGTGCCAGCAGCCCCCGGGACAGGGGTCACGAGCAGTACTTC.

This clone showed up many times. V usage is TRBV19 and J usage is TRBJ2-1; the D is unclear. CDR1 is LNHDA and CDR2 is SQIVND in the germline V gene (reference sequence). Trimming pared 2 bases from V and 2 bases from J, leaving 10 bases between. This CDR3 is built from 15 residues. CDR3 loop: CASSIRGEAYNEQFF. The CDR3 coding sequence is TGTGCCAGTAGTATACGAGGTGAGGCCTACAATGAGCAGTTCTTC. The whole variable domain, filled in from reference TRBV19 and TRBJ2-1, reads DGGITQSPKYLFRKEGQNVTLSCEQNLNHDAMYWYRQDPGQGLRLIYYSQIVNDFQKGDIAEGYSVSREKKESFPLTVTSAQKNPTAFYLCASSIRGEAYNEQFFGPGTRLTVL.

The J gene is TRBJ2-5, the V gene TRBV6-6; D not certain. V shed 0 bases and J shed 1 base, with 6 bases lying between them. Germline-derived CDR1 and CDR2 are MNHNY and SVGAGI (reference sequence). This CDR3 has 14 amino acids. The CDR3 region is CASSYSELQETQYF. The CDR3 DNA reads TGTGCCAGCAGTTACTCGGAACTCCAAGAGACCCAGTACTTC.

The chain employs TRBV15 and TRBJ2-1, with D unclear. This CDR3 is built from 15 residues. Per germline, CDR1 LNHNV and CDR2 YYDKDF (reference sequence). The V and J ends lost 3 bases and 0 bases respectively, with 9 bases between them. CDR3 nucleotide sequence: TGTGCCACCAGCAGTACGCTCGGCTCCTACAATGAGCAGTTCTTC. Protein product: CATSSTLGSYNEQFF.

The CDR3 region is CASSLETSSYNEQFF. In nucleotides, the CDR3 is TGCGCCAGCAGCTTGGAGACTAGCAGCTACAATGAGCAGTTCTTC. The genes are TRBV5-1 and TRBJ2-1; the match to TRBD2 covers 7 bases. Germline-derived CDR1 and CDR2 are SGHRS and YFSETQ. V lost 0 bases to trimming and J lost 3 bases; unmatched junction nucleotides: 3. The CDR3 is 15 amino acids.